These T cell receptor beta chains were read from a single sample in a study of OX40 agonist ivuxolimab in advanced cancers. The assay was immunoSEQ multiplex PCR, and TCRdb's table has in-frame clones only and misses some. The table shows more than 70,000 clones, with about four fifths occurring only once. The sequenced sample was CD4+ or CD8+ T cells sorted from blood, obtained in a trial of the OX40 agonist ivuxolimab. The receptor set was obtained from an adult with an advanced solid tumor such as melanoma, head and neck, liver or kidney cancer. The CDR3 runs from the conserved cysteine through the conserved F or W.

J,V,CDR3
TRBJ1-2,TRBV6-1,CASSGPGTGHGHGYTF
TRBJ2-5,TRBV28,CASSQGQFQETQYF
TRBJ2-2,TRBV7-3,CASSSGRSMGTGELFF
TRBJ2-7,TRBV6-6,CASSSPPLVPYEQYF
TRBJ1-2,TRBV28,CASTQLWGNGYTF
TRBJ1-1,TRBV12-5,CASGLDGFSGAFF
TRBJ2-2,TRBV5-1,CASSLVAGTDRTGELFF
TRBJ2-4,TRBV7-2,CASSLRDRGPGAKNIQYF
TRBJ2-1,TRBV28,CATLRGGRPLYGEQFF
TRBJ1-1,TRBV9,CASSVVGRISNTEAFF
TRBJ2-5,TRBV29-1,CSVQGLLAGGQETQYF
TRBJ2-7,TRBV28,CASSPPGLHEQYF
TRBJ2-5,TRBV15,CATSRANRGSMIETQYF
TRBJ2-1,TRBV28,CASSPRRTSGMSYNEQFF
TRBJ2-7,TRBV5-4,CASSRDNYEQYF
TRBJ2-1,TRBV20-1,CSARSGNEQFF
TRBJ2-3,TRBV5-6,CASSFYRGVTDTQYF
TRBJ2-5,TRBV10-3,CAISEGKETQYF
TRBJ2-5,TRBV7-8,CASSVLAEETQYF
TRBJ1-1,TRBV19,CASSALINTEAFF
TRBJ2-3,TRBV5-1,CASSTSGTSTDTQYF
TRBJ2-7,TRBV29-1,CSVEVGDGLSYEQYF
TRBJ1-3,TRBV7-3,CASSAGPSSGNTIYF
TRBJ1-2,TRBV6-6,CASSPGEVWEGYTF
TRBJ1-5,TRBV5-1,CASSLEGGNQPQHF
TRBJ1-1,TRBV7-2,CASSLVPGTITEAFF
TRBJ2-1,TRBV5-1,CASSLSAARIGEQFF
TRBJ2-5,TRBV9,CASSVGPSEETQYF
TRBJ2-1,TRBV5-1,CASSFKLGQGPYNEQFF
TRBJ2-3,TRBV7-3,CASSLAGGTDTQYF
TRBJ2-1,TRBV5-4,CASSLEASFHEQFF
TRBJ2-3,TRBV7-9,CASSLVGGEDTQYF
TRBJ1-2,TRBV5-4,CASSSSGTDYGYTF
TRBJ2-7,TRBV18,CASSPDSSYEQYF
TRBJ2-3,TRBV27,CASSSPGHSNRRDTQYF
TRBJ1-1,TRBV11-3,CASSLESREAFF
TRBJ2-1,TRBV7-2,CASRGRESGVSRNEQFF
TRBJ2-1,TRBV9,CASSVGGLAEGNEQFF
TRBJ1-5,TRBV29-1,CSVEASRDRSNQPQHF
TRBJ2-2,TRBV28,CAPGKRELFF
TRBJ2-1,TRBV5-1,CASSYRGNADPDEQFF
TRBJ2-2,TRBV10-3,CAIRLTLAGNTGELFF
TRBJ1-6,TRBV10-3,CAIRGAGTSNSPLHF
TRBJ2-5,TRBV5-1,CASSLATFRETQYF
TRBJ2-1,TRBV2,CASSQERESYNEQFF
TRBJ1-1,TRBV28,CASSAGNLRAFF
TRBJ1-5,TRBV6-5,CASRRTGGDQPQHF
TRBJ2-5,TRBV6-1,CASSALTGYQETQYF
TRBJ2-1,TRBV28,CASKGGAAGMITYNEQFF
TRBJ1-1,TRBV28,CASRSLGTGSFEAFF
TRBJ1-2,TRBV2,CASRQNFGGYTF
TRBJ1-3,TRBV9,CASSVGQTEAIYF
TRBJ1-2,TRBV18,CASSPEGSYGYTF